A selection of T cell receptor beta chains follows, all from one sample in a study of blood T cell repertoires in COVID-19. Clones were sequenced by immunoSEQ multiplex PCR, and TCRdb holds only the in-frame ones, with some missing. The data contain some 460,000 clones, roughly 85% of them singletons. Sequenced input: PBMCs or T cells enriched from blood (not recorded which). The receptor set was obtained from a woman aged 18-29 years with acute COVID-19. Each CDR3 is given with its conserved first and last residue. Each record gives: V gene, J gene, D gene, clone size, CDR3 DNA, CDR3 protein. The D gene is left open where the match is weak. Only part of the rows carry a size: once, few, many, or a class if the clone is expanded.

v_gene: TRBV7-8
j_gene: TRBJ2-7
d_gene: TRBD1
abundance: -
CDR3nt: TGTGCCAGCAGCCAACGGGACAGGGGAACCTACGAGCAGTACTTC
CDR3aa: CASSQRDRGTYEQYF

v_gene: TRBV19
j_gene: TRBJ2-7
d_gene: TRBD2
abundance: -
CDR3nt: TGTGCCAGTAGTCTATCGTTAGCGGGAGGAGGCGAGCAGTACTTC
CDR3aa: CASSLSLAGGGEQYF

v_gene: TRBV11-3
j_gene: TRBJ1-5
d_gene: TRBD1
abundance: -
CDR3nt: TGTGCCAGCAGCACAGTTCAGGACAGGGGAGGGGATCAGCCCCAGCATTTT
CDR3aa: CASSTVQDRGGDQPQHF

v_gene: TRBV27
j_gene: TRBJ1-2
d_gene: TRBD1
abundance: -
CDR3nt: TGTGCCAGCAGTCCGCTCCTTGAACAGGGGTGGGTAGGCTACACCTTC
CDR3aa: CASSPLLEQGWVGYTF

v_gene: TRBV18
j_gene: TRBJ1-2
d_gene: -
abundance: -
CDR3nt: TGTGCCAGCTCACTCAGGGGTACGGACAGCCAACCGGGCTACACCTTC
CDR3aa: CASSLRGTDSQPGYTF

v_gene: TRBV28
j_gene: TRBJ2-7
d_gene: TRBD1
abundance: -
CDR3nt: TGTGCCAGCAGTTGGCGGGACAGGCTAAGATACGAGCAGTACTTC
CDR3aa: CASSWRDRLRYEQYF

v_gene: TRBV5-1
j_gene: TRBJ2-5
d_gene: -
abundance: -
CDR3nt: TGCGCCAGCAGTTTTCGAGGCTACCAAGAGACCCAGTACTTC
CDR3aa: CASSFRGYQETQYF

v_gene: TRBV5-1
j_gene: TRBJ1-4
d_gene: -
abundance: -
CDR3nt: TGCGCCAGCAGCTTGGACAGCTATAATGAAAAACTGTTTTTT
CDR3aa: CASSLDSYNEKLFF

v_gene: TRBV5-1
j_gene: TRBJ2-7
d_gene: TRBD1
abundance: -
CDR3nt: TGCGCCAGCAGCGTCCGGGACAGACTCTACGAGCAGTACTTC
CDR3aa: CASSVRDRLYEQYF

v_gene: TRBV4-1
j_gene: TRBJ1-1
d_gene: TRBD1
abundance: once
CDR3nt: TGCGCCAGCAGCCCCGATGGGACAGGGAACACTGAAGCTTTCTTT
CDR3aa: CASSPDGTGNTEAFF

v_gene: TRBV18
j_gene: TRBJ2-1
d_gene: -
abundance: -
CDR3nt: TGTGCCAGCCACCCTACGTCTAGAAATGAGCAGTTCTTC
CDR3aa: CASHPTSRNEQFF

v_gene: TRBV21-1
j_gene: TRBJ1-1
d_gene: -
abundance: -
CDR3nt: TGTGCCAGCCGCAGGGGAGAAGGTGAAGCTTTCTTT
CDR3aa: CASRRGEGEAFF

v_gene: TRBV4-2
j_gene: TRBJ1-5
d_gene: TRBD1
abundance: -
CDR3nt: TGTGCCAGCAGCCAAGATCCAGGGGGCGGTGGGCCCCAGCATTTT
CDR3aa: CASSQDPGGGGPQHF

v_gene: TRBV9
j_gene: TRBJ2-5
d_gene: TRBD2
abundance: -
CDR3nt: TGTGCCAGCAGCGGAGGCCCCGGCGCGGGGGGACAAGAGACCCAGTACTTC
CDR3aa: CASSGGPGAGGQETQYF

v_gene: TRBV24-1
j_gene: TRBJ2-1
d_gene: -
abundance: -
CDR3nt: TGTGCCACCAGTGATTTCCGGGACAACTACAATGAGCAGTTCTTC
CDR3aa: CATSDFRDNYNEQFF

v_gene: TRBV10-3
j_gene: TRBJ2-1
d_gene: TRBD2
abundance: -
CDR3nt: TGTGCCATCAGTGAGTCAGCGGCTAGCGGGTCTGATGGTGAGCAGTTCTTC
CDR3aa: CAISESAASGSDGEQFF

v_gene: TRBV5-1
j_gene: TRBJ1-4
d_gene: -
abundance: few
CDR3nt: TGCGCCAGCAGCACAGGGACAACTAATGAAAAACTGTTTTTT
CDR3aa: CASSTGTTNEKLFF

v_gene: TRBV9
j_gene: TRBJ1-5
d_gene: -
abundance: -
CDR3nt: TGTGCCAGCAGCGAGGACAGTCGGCAACGGCCCCAGCATTTT
CDR3aa: CASSEDSRQRPQHF

v_gene: TRBV9
j_gene: TRBJ1-1
d_gene: -
abundance: once
CDR3nt: TGTGCCAGCAGCCACCACCCAGGGTTTAGTGGTGAAGCTTTCTTT
CDR3aa: CASSHHPGFSGEAFF

v_gene: TRBV2
j_gene: TRBJ1-2
d_gene: TRBD1
abundance: -
CDR3nt: TGTGCCAGCAGTGGACAGGGGATCTATGGCTACACCTTC
CDR3aa: CASSGQGIYGYTF

v_gene: TRBV11-2
j_gene: TRBJ2-7
d_gene: -
abundance: -
CDR3nt: TGTGCCAGCAGCTTAGAAGTGGCAGGGCCGCCTTTCTACGAGCAGTACTTC
CDR3aa: CASSLEVAGPPFYEQYF

v_gene: TRBV7-9
j_gene: TRBJ1-2
d_gene: -
abundance: -
CDR3nt: TGTGCCAGCAGCTTAGTCGGACAGAATTCCTATGGCTACACCTTC
CDR3aa: CASSLVGQNSYGYTF

v_gene: TRBV7-2
j_gene: TRBJ2-2
d_gene: -
abundance: -
CDR3nt: TGTGCCAGCAGCAGGGGTGAGGTCACCGGGGAGCTGTTTTTT
CDR3aa: CASSRGEVTGELFF

v_gene: TRBV7-2
j_gene: TRBJ2-5
d_gene: -
abundance: -
CDR3nt: TGTGCCAGCAGCTTAGGGTCGGGAGTCCGGGAGACCCAGTACTTC
CDR3aa: CASSLGSGVRETQYF

v_gene: TRBV6-4
j_gene: TRBJ1-2
d_gene: -
abundance: -
CDR3nt: TGTGCCAGCAGTGTACCACCGATAGGGAGACCTAACTATGGCTACACCTTC
CDR3aa: CASSVPPIGRPNYGYTF

v_gene: TRBV6-5
j_gene: TRBJ1-2
d_gene: TRBD1
abundance: few
CDR3nt: TGTGCCAGCAGTTACTCGTTGGGACAGGGGTATGGCTACACCTTC
CDR3aa: CASSYSLGQGYGYTF

v_gene: TRBV18
j_gene: TRBJ2-6
d_gene: -
abundance: -
CDR3nt: TGTGCCAGCTCACCAGTTGGTTCCCTAGGGGCTGGGGCCAACGTCCTGACTTTC
CDR3aa: CASSPVGSLGAGANVLTF

v_gene: TRBV5-8
j_gene: TRBJ2-1
d_gene: -
abundance: -
CDR3nt: TGTGCCAGCAGCTTGGCGGGACTGTCACGCTCCTACAATGAGCAGTTCTTC
CDR3aa: CASSLAGLSRSYNEQFF

v_gene: TRBV5-6
j_gene: TRBJ2-1
d_gene: TRBD1
abundance: -
CDR3nt: TGTGCCAGCAGCTTGTTGCAGGGGGTATCCTACAATGAGCAGTTCTTC
CDR3aa: CASSLLQGVSYNEQFF

v_gene: TRBV5-6
j_gene: TRBJ1-5
d_gene: TRBD1
abundance: once
CDR3nt: TGTGCCAGCAGCTTGGGGACAGGGAATCAGCCCCAGCATTTT
CDR3aa: CASSLGTGNQPQHF

v_gene: TRBV28
j_gene: TRBJ1-5
d_gene: TRBD1
abundance: -
CDR3nt: TGTGCCAGCAGTTTATTGGACAGGAGTCAGCCCCAGCATTTT
CDR3aa: CASSLLDRSQPQHF